These 20 T cell receptor beta chains share one sample of origin, sequenced in a study of T cells in Graves' hyperthyroidism and ophthalmopathy. Template material for amplifying TCR beta CDR3 regions consisted of RNA transcripts. HTBI primers drove first-round RT-PCR of the TCR CDR3. Via MiXCR, TCRdb re-called the multiplex PCR reads, giving one row per CDR3 protein. This sample has about 290,000 distinct CDR3 sequences, with roughly 18% found just once. The specimen was blood. These receptors all come from a man in his forties or fifties with Graves' ophthalmopathy.

The table lists this clonotype with many counts. The V and J genes are TRBV3-1 and TRBJ1-1; D unclear. Germline V gene data show CDR1 as LGHDT and CDR2 as YNNKEL (reference sequence). This CDR3 has 14 amino acids. The V end lost 3 bases, the J end lost 0 bases, and 8 bases lay between the germline ends. In DNA form, the CDR3 reads TGTGCCAGCAGCCAGAGACACCTGAACACTGAAGCTTTCTTT. Protein sequence: CASSQRHLNTEAFF.

This clonotype was recorded many times. The rearrangement links TRBV28 to TRBJ2-7; possible D gene TRBD2, 5 bases. The V end was cut by 5 bases, the J end by 0 bases, with 11 bases between. The length of the CDR3 is 14 residues. Germline CDR1 MDHEN, CDR2 SYDVKM. The CDR3 loop is CASSASYRSYEQYF. DNA of the CDR3: TGTGCCAGCAGTGCTAGCTACCGCTCCTACGAGCAGTACTTC.

Only a few counts were recorded for this clonotype. The V gene is TRBV7-9, the J gene TRBJ2-2; 10 nucleotides match TRBD1. This CDR3 region has 17 residues. Looked up from germline, CDR1 is SEHNR and CDR2 is FQNEAQ (reference sequence). V was pared by 5 bases and J by 5 bases, with 11 bases of the junction left unmatched. The CDR3 protein is CASSRAPGQGRTGELFF. The CDR3 DNA sequence: TGTGCCAGCAGCCGAGCCCCGGGACAGGGGCGAACCGGGGAGCTGTTTTTT.

This clonotype was counted between two and nine times. The chain is built from TRBV18 and TRBJ1-2, with D hard to call. Germline V gene data show CDR1 as KGHSH and CDR2 as LQKENI. Trimming pared 3 bases from V and 6 bases from J, leaving 8 bases between. This CDR3 spans 12 amino acids. DNA for the CDR3: TGTGCCAGCTCACCGACGAGCCATGGCTACACCTTC. Amino acids: CASSPTSHGYTF.

This clonotype occurred many times. The chain recombines TRBV6-1 with TRBJ1-5; the match to TRBD1 covers 9 bases. J was trimmed by 2 bases and V by 6 bases; bases with no gene match: 8. Germline values: CDR1 MNHNS, CDR2 SASEGT. The CDR3 is 16 amino acids. CDR3 region: CASRPPTGGGNQPQHF. The CDR3 DNA reads TGTGCCAGCAGACCACCGACAGGGGGAGGCAATCAGCCCCAGCATTTT.

V is TRBV27 and J is TRBJ1-1, with 7 nucleotides matching TRBD1. The germline gives CDR1 MNHEY, CDR2 SMNVEV (reference sequence). V shed 1 base and J 4 bases; nucleotides not matched to a gene: 12. This CDR3 comprises 17 residues. The CDR3 sequence is CASSLWGAAGGTTEAFF. The CDR3 nucleotides read TGTGCCAGCAGTTTATGGGGCGCGGCAGGGGGTACCACTGAAGCTTTCTTT.

With respect to this clonotype: A junction boundary mismatches the germline segment, possibly from a read error. V usage is TRBV18 and J usage is TRBJ2-7, with 8 positions matching TRBD2. Per the germline V gene, CDR1 is KGHSH and CDR2 is LQKENI. The CDR3 sequence is 13 residues long. CDR3: CVSSPGTSYEQYF. The CDR3 region has the DNA TGTGTCAGCTCACCAGGGACTAGCTACGAGCAGTACTTC.

This clonotype was detected a few times. The genes are TRBV20-1 and TRBJ2-1; D unresolved. The CDR3 is made up of 14 amino acids. Trimming took 7 bases from V and 0 from J, leaving 13 bases between them. Germline V gives CDR1 DFQATT, CDR2 SNEGSKA (reference sequence). The CDR3 DNA is TGCAGTGGGCGTTGGGGTAGCTCCTACAATGAGCAGTTCTTC. Its protein product is CSGRWGSSYNEQFF.

V gene TRBV20-1 combines with J gene TRBJ2-5, with D maybe TRBD2 (6 bases). This CDR3 spans 11 amino acids. Germline lookup yields CDR1 DFQATT and CDR2 SNEGSKA (reference sequence). As DNA, the CDR3 is TGCAGCCCCTGGGGGGTGGAGACCCAGTACTTC. Protein sequence: CSPWGVETQYF.

This clonotype was seen only a few times. The chain has TRBV14 and TRBJ2-5; 10 positions match TRBD2. The V and J ends lost 0 bases and 1 base, in that order; junction bases with no gene match: 5. This CDR3 has 17 residues. Germline V gene sequence: CDR1 SGHDN, CDR2 FVKESK. As DNA, the CDR3 is TGTGCCAGCAGCCAAGATGGGGCTAGCGGGAGCCAAGAGACCCAGTACTTC. Translated: CASSQDGASGSQETQYF.

This clonotype was found a few times. The chain is built from TRBV20-1 and TRBJ1-2; no firm D call. CDR3 size: 16 residues. Trimming shortened V by 3 bases and J by 1 base, and 18 bases separated the two germline ends. Per germline, CDR1 DFQATT and CDR2 SNEGSKA (reference sequence). The CDR3 protein is CSARAISRPDNYGYTF. Written as DNA, the CDR3 is TGCAGTGCTAGGGCTATCTCCCGGCCCGATAACTATGGCTACACCTTC.

In this sample, this clonotype turned up many times. The chain links TRBV20-1 to TRBJ2-3, with 11 positions matching TRBD2. Germline trimming cut 1 base from V and 2 bases from J; bases unmatched to any gene: 5. This CDR3 has 16 residues. Germline V CDR1 and CDR2: DFQATT, SNEGSKA (reference sequence). The CDR3 protein is CSARGGTSGHTDTQYF. The CDR3 DNA is TGCAGTGCTAGAGGGGGGACTAGCGGTCACACAGATACGCAGTATTTT.

This clonotype was observed at least ten times. The chain carries TRBV7-3 and TRBJ2-5; maybe TRBD2 (5 bases). The length of the CDR3 is 16 residues. CDR1 is SGHTA and CDR2 is FQGTGA in the germline V gene. Trimming pared 5 bases from V and 5 bases from J, leaving 21 bases between. The CDR3 DNA sequence: TGTGCCAGCAGCCTTGATGACCAGGCGGGTTATGAGACCCAGTACTTC. This sequence encodes CASSLDDQAGYETQYF.

This clonotype has only a few counts. The chain joins TRBV5-1 to TRBJ2-7; weak D call: TRBD1 (5 bases). CDR1 and CDR2 (germline): SGHRS, YFSETQ. Trimming stripped 3 bases from V and 4 bases from J, with 14 bases between. CDR3 size: 14 residues. The CDR3 sequence is CASSSQGLMYEQYF. CDR3 nucleotides: TGCGCCAGCAGCTCGCAGGGCTTAATGTACGAGCAGTACTTC.

This chain joins TRBV5-4 and TRBJ2-7; D is perhaps TRBD2 (6 bases). CDR3 size: 14 residues. Germline CDR1 SGHNT, CDR2 YYREEE (reference sequence). V was pared by 3 bases and J by 0 bases, with 10 bases between. This CDR3 is CASSSRGSSYEQYF. The CDR3, as DNA: TGTGCCAGCAGCTCTCGGGGGAGCTCCTACGAGCAGTACTTC.

This clonotype showed up just a few times. V and J are TRBV27 and TRBJ2-2, with 7 bases identical to TRBD2. There are 17 residues in the CDR3. Germline V gene data show CDR1 as MNHEY and CDR2 as SMNVEV (reference sequence). J lost 2 bases, V lost 0 bases, and 6 bases had no gene match. The DNA for the CDR3 is TGTGCCAGCAGTTTATCGCGGGGGTGGGGAAACACCGGGGAGCTGTTTTTT. This codes for CASSLSRGWGNTGELFF.

This chain uses TRBV6-1 with TRBJ2-2; 7 positions agree with TRBD2. The CDR3 runs 16 residues. V shed 0 bases, J shed 5 bases, and the junction held 6 bases outside the gene matches. Germline V gene data show CDR1 as MNHNS and CDR2 as SASEGT. The DNA of the CDR3 is TGTGCCAGCAGTGAAGCCGGACTAGGTGTGACCGGGGAGCTGTTTTTT. It is translated as CASSEAGLGVTGELFF.

This clonotype was counted many times. J is TRBJ2-1 and V is TRBV7-9; D perhaps matches TRBD1 (6 bases). CDR1 and CDR2 (germline): SEHNR, FQNEAQ (reference sequence). The CDR3 is made up of 15 amino acids. V lost 5 bases to trimming and J lost 5 bases, with 16 bases between them. CDR3 in DNA: TGTGCCAGCAGCCCAGGACAGTTGGGGGACAATGAGCAGTTCTTC. This translates into CASSPGQLGDNEQFF. The entire variable domain, with the rest obtained from reference TRBV7-9 and TRBJ2-1, is as follows: DTGVSQNPRHKITKRGQNVTFRCDPISEHNRLYWYRQTLGQGPEFLTYFQNEAQLEKSRLLSDRFSAERPKGSFSTLEIQRTEQGDSAMYLCASSPGQLGDNEQFFGPGTRLTVL.

Comment on this clonotype: A read error is possible here, since a much larger clone lies one base away. V usage is TRBV5-1 and J usage is TRBJ2-7, with 7 bases aligning to TRBD2. This CDR3 has 16 residues. The J segment lost 6 bases and the V segment lost 4 bases, leaving 16 bases of the junction unmatched. Germline V gene data show CDR1 as SGHRS and CDR2 as YFSETQ. This CDR3 is CASSRGASGYEAEQYF. Written as DNA, the CDR3 is TGCGCCAGCAGCCGGGGAGCTAGCGGCTACGAGGCCGAGCAGTACTTC.

The V call is TRBV2, the J call TRBJ1-4; 10 positions match TRBD1. The germline V gene has CDR1 SNHLY and CDR2 FYNNEI. The V and J ends lost 6 bases and 5 bases, in that order; junction bases with no gene match: 6. This CDR3 has 15 amino acids. As DNA, the CDR3 is TGTGCCAGCAGCCCAGACAGGGGGCGGAATGAAAAACTGTTTTTT. Translating gives CASSPDRGRNEKLFF. The full variable domain, completed using reference TRBV2 and TRBJ1-4, is EPEVTQTPSHQVTQMGQEVILRCVPISNHLYFYWYRQILGQKVEFLVSFYNNEISEKSEIFDDQFSVERPDGSNFTLKIRSTKLEDSAMYFCASSPDRGRNEKLFFGSGTQLSVL.